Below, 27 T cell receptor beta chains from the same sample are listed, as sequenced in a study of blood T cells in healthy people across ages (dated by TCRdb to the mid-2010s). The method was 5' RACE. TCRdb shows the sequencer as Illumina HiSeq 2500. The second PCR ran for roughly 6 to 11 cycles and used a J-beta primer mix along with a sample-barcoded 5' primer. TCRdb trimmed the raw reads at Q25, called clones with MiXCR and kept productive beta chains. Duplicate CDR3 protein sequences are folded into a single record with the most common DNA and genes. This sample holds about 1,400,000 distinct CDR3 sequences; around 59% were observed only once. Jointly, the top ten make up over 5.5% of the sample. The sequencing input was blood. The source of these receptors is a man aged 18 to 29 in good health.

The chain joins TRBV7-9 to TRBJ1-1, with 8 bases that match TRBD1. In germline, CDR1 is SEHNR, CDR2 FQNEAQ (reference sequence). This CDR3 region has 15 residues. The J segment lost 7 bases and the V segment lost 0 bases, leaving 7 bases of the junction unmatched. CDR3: CASSLAQGARDEAFF. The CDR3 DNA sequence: TGTGCCAGCAGCTTAGCTCAGGGGGCGAGGGATGAAGCTTTCTTT.

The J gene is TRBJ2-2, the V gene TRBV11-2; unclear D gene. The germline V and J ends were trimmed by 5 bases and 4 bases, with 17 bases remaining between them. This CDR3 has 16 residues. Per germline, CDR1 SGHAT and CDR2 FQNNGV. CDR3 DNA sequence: TGTGCCAGCAGCCACGGCTCCTGGTATAGCACCGGGGAGCTGTTTTTT. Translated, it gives CASSHGSWYSTGELFF.

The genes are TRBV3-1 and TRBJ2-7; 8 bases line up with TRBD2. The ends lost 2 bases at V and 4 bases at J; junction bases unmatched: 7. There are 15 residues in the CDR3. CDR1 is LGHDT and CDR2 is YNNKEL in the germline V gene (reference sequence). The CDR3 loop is CASSQLSGSRYEQYF. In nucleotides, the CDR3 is TGTGCCAGCAGCCAACTAAGCGGGAGTAGGTACGAGCAGTACTTC.

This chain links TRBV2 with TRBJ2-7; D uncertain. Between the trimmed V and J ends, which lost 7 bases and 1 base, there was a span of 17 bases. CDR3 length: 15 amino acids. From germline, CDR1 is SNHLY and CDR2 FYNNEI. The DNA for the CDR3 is TGTGCCAGCATATACGAGAGAGCAGTATCCTACGAGCAGTACTTC. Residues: CASIYERAVSYEQYF.

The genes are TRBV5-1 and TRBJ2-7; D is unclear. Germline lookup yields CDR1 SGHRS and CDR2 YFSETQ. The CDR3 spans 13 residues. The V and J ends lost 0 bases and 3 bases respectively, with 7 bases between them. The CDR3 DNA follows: TGCGCCAGCAGCTTGGAGGCCTACTACGAGCAGTACTTC. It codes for CASSLEAYYEQYF. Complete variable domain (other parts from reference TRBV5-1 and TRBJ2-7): KAGVTQTPRYLIKTRGQQVTLSCSPISGHRSVSWYQQTPGQGLQFLFEYFSETQRNKGNFPGRFSGRQFSNSRSEMNVSTLELGDSALYLCASSLEAYYEQYFGPGTRLTVT.

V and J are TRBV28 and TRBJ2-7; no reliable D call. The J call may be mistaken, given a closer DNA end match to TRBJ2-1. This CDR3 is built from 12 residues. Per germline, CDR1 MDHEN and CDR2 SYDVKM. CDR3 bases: TGTGCCAGCAGTCGCGTAGGTGGTGAGCAGTTCTTC. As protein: CASSRVGGEQFF.

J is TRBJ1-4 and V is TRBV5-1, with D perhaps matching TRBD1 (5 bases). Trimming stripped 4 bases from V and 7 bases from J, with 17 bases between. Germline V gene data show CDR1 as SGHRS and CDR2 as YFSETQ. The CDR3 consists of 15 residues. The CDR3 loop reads CASSGGLGEGEKLFF. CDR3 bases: TGCGCCAGCAGCGGAGGGCTAGGGGAAGGTGAAAAACTGTTTTTT.

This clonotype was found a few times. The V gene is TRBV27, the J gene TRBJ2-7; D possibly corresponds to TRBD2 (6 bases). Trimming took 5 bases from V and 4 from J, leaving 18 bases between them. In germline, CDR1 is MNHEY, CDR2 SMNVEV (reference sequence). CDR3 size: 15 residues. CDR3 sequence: CASSTGLTGDYEQYF. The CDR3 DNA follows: TGTGCCAGCAGTACCGGACTCACGGGGGATTACGAGCAGTACTTC.

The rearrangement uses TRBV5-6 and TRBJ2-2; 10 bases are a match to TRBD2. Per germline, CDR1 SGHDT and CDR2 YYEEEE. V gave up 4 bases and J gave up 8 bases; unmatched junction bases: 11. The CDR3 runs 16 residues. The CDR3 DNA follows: TGTGCCAGCAGCCCTTGGACTAGCGGTCTTACTGGGGAGCTGTTTTTT. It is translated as CASSPWTSGLTGELFF.

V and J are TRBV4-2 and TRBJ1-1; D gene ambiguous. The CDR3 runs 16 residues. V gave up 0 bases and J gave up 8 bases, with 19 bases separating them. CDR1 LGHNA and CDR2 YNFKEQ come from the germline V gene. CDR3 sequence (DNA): TGTGCCAGCAGCCAAGAAACGGAGTTTTCTTCGTCAGAAGCTTTCTTT. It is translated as CASSQETEFSSSEAFF.

The CDR3 sequence is CSVAPGQGDGYEQYF. CDR3 DNA sequence: TGCAGCGTCGCTCCGGGACAGGGTGATGGTTACGAGCAGTACTTC. The V gene is TRBV29-1, the J gene TRBJ2-4; 9 nucleotides agree with TRBD1. TRBJ2-7 matches the DNA end more closely, so the J call is doubtful. CDR3 length equals 15 residues. Germline V gene lookup returns CDR1 SQVTM and CDR2 ANQGSEA.

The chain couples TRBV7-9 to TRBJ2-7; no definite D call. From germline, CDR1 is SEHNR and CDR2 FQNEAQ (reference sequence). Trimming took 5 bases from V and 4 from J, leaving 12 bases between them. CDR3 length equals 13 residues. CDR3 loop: CASSPFSQYEQYF. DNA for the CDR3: TGTGCCAGCAGCCCCTTTAGTCAGTACGAGCAGTACTTC.

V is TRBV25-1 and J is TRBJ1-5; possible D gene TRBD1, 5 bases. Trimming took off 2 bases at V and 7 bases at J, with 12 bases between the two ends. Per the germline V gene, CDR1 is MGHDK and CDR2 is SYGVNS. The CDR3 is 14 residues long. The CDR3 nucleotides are TGTGCCAGCAGTGAAACAGGCCAGAAGCAGCCCCAGCATTTT. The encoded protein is CASSETGQKQPQHF.

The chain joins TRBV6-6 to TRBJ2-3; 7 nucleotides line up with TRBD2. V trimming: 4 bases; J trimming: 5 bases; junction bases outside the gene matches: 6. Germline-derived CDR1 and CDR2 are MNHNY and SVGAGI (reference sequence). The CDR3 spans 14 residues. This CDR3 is CASSSLGGQDTQYF. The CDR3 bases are TGTGCCAGCAGTTCCCTGGGAGGGCAAGATACGCAGTATTTT.

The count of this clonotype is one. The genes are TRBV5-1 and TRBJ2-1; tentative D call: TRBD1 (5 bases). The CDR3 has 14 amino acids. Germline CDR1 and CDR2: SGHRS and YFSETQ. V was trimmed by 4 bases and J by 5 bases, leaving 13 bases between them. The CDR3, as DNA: TGCGCCAGCAGCCAAGAATTACAGGACAATGAGCAGTTCTTC. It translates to CASSQELQDNEQFF.

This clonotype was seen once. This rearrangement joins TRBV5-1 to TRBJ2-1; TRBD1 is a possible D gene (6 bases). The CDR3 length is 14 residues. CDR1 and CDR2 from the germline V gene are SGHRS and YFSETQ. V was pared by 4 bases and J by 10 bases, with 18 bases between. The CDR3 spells CASSVGPYRDEQFF. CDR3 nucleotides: TGCGCCAGCAGCGTGGGCCCCTACAGGGACGAGCAGTTCTTC. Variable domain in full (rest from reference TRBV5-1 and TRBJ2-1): KAGVTQTPRYLIKTRGQQVTLSCSPISGHRSVSWYQQTPGQGLQFLFEYFSETQRNKGNFPGRFSGRQFSNSRSEMNVSTLELGDSALYLCASSVGPYRDEQFFGPGTRLTVL.

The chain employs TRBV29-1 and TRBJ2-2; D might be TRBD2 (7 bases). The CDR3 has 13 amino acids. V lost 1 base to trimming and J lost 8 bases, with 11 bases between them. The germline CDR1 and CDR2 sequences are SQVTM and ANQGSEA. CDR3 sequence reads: CSVEGGGPGELFF. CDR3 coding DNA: TGCAGCGTTGAAGGGGGGGGGCCGGGGGAGCTGTTTTTT.

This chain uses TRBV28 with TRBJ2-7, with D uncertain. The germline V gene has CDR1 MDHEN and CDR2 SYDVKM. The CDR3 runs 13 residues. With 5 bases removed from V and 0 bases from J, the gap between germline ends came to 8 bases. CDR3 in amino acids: CASSNPSSYEQYF. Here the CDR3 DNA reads TGTGCCAGCAGTAACCCGAGCTCCTACGAGCAGTACTTC. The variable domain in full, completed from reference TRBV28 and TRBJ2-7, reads DVKVTQSSRYLVKRTGEKVFLECVQDMDHENMFWYRQDPGLGLRLIYFSYDVKMKEKGDIPEGYSVSREKKERFSLILESASTNQTSMYLCASSNPSSYEQYFGPGTRLTVT.

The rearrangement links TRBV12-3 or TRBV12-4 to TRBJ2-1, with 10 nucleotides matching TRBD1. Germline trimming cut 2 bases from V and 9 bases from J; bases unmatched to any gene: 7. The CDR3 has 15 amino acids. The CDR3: CASSLPGTGVSEQFF. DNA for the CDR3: TGTGCCAGCAGTTTACCCGGGACAGGGGTCTCTGAGCAGTTCTTC.

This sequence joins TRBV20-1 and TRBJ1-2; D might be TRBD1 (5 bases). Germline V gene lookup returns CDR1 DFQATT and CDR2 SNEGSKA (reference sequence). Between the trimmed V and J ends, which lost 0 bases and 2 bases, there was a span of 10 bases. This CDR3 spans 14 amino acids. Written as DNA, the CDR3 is TGCAGTGCTAGAGATCAACAGGTGAACTATGGCTACACCTTC. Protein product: CSARDQQVNYGYTF.

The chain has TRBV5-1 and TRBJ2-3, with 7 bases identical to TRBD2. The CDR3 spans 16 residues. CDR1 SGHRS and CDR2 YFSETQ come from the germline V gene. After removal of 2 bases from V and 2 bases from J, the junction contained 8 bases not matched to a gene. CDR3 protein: CASSLAPSGLTDTQYF. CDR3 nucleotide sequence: TGCGCCAGCAGCTTAGCCCCTAGCGGCCTCACAGATACGCAGTATTTT.

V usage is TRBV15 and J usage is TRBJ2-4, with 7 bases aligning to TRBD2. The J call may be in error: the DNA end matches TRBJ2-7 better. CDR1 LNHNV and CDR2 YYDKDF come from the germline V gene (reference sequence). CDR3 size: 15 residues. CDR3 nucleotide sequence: TGTGCCACCGCCCTCGGGCCTAGCGGAGAATACGAGCAGTACTTC. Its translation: CATALGPSGEYEQYF.

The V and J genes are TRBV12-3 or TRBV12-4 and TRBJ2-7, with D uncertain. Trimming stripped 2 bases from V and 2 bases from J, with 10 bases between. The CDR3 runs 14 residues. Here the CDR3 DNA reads TGTGCCAGCAGTTTATCCGACCTAACCTACGAGCAGTACTTC. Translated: CASSLSDLTYEQYF.

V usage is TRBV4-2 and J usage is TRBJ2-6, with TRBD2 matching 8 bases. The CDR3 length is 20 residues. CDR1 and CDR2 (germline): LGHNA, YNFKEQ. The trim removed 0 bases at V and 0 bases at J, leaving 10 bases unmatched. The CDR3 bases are TGTGCCAGCAGCCAAGATTCCGGGGGGGACCTATACTCTGGGGCCAACGTCCTGACTTTC. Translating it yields CASSQDSGGDLYSGANVLTF.

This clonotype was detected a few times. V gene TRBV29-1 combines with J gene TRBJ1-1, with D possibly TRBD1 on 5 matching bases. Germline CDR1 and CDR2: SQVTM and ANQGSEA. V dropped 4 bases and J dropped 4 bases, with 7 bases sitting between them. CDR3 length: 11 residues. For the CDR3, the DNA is TGCAGCGTTGGAGGGGTCACTGAAGCTTTCTTT. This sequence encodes CSVGGVTEAFF.

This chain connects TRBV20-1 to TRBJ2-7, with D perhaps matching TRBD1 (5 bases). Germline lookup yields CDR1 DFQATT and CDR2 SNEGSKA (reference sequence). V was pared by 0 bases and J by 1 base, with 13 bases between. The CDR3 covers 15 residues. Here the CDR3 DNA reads TGCAGTGCTAGAGATCCGGACAAGAATTCCTACGAGCAGTACTTC. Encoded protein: CSARDPDKNSYEQYF.

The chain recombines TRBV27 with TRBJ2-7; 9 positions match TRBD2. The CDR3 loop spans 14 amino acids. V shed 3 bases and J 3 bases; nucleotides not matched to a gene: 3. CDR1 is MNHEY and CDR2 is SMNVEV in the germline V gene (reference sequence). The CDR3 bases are TGTGCCAGCAGTTTTGTAGCGGGGGACTACGAGCAGTACTTC. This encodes CASSFVAGDYEQYF.